These T cell receptor beta chains were read from a single sample in a study of blood T cell repertoires in COVID-19. Sequenced by immunoSEQ multiplex PCR; TCRdb stores in-frame clones only, minus some. This sample has around 250,000 clones; 88% occur once, and the top ten carry 3.1%. Sequenced: PBMCs or T cells enriched from blood (not recorded which). The origin of the receptors is a woman in her thirties or forties who had been exposed to COVID-19. Both conserved end residues are part of each CDR3. A D gene is named only where the DNA matches it firmly. Size tells how often a clone was seen (once, few, many) or the class of an expanded clone, and some rows leave it out.

abundance	v_gene	j_gene	d_gene	CDR3nt	CDR3aa
-	TRBV20-1	TRBJ2-3	-	TGCAGTGCCAGATGGGGAGGAGCGCAGTATTTT	CSARWGGAQYF
-	TRBV3-1/TRBV3-2	TRBJ1-2	-	TGTGCCAGCAGCCAAGATCTCAGTTATGGCTACACCTTC	CASSQDLSYGYTF
-	TRBV7-3	TRBJ2-1	TRBD2	TGTGCCAGCAGCTTGACGGGAGGGTACAATGAGCAGTTCTTC	CASSLTGGYNEQFF
-	TRBV6-2/TRBV6-3	TRBJ2-1	-	TGTGCCAGCAGTTACGGGGAGAATTACAATGAGCAGTTCTTC	CASSYGENYNEQFF
-	TRBV5-6	TRBJ2-1	-	TGTGCCAGCAGCAGGGGGGGTAGTTGGAATGAGCAGTTCTTC	CASSRGGSWNEQFF
-	TRBV29-1	TRBJ1-4	-	TGCAGCGTTGACGGCAGGGGTGGAGGAAAACTGTTTTTT	CSVDGRGGGKLFF
-	TRBV24-1	TRBJ1-3	-	TGTGCCACCAGTGACCTCTCTGGAAACACCATATATTTT	CATSDLSGNTIYF
-	TRBV28	TRBJ2-7	-	TGTGCCAGCAGTCTACCTCTCAACGAGCAGTACTTC	CASSLPLNEQYF
-	TRBV5-5	TRBJ1-1	TRBD1	TGTGCCAGCAGCCAGGGGGCGTGGACTGAAGCTTTCTTT	CASSQGAWTEAFF
-	TRBV11-1	TRBJ1-1	-	TGTGCCAGCAGCTACGGGGGAGCGGCTGAAGCTTTCTTT	CASSYGGAAEAFF
-	TRBV5-6	TRBJ2-5	TRBD1	TGTGCCAGCAGCTTGGTTGGACAGGGATTGCAAGAGACCCAGTACTTC	CASSLVGQGLQETQYF
-	TRBV19	TRBJ1-5	-	TGTGCCAGTAGCTGGGACCTCAGGGGTCAGCCCCAGCATTTT	CASSWDLRGQPQHF
-	TRBV28	TRBJ1-1	-	TGTGCCAGCCAACCGGTAGGGGCAAGGGGCACTGAAGCTTTCTTT	CASQPVGARGTEAFF
few	TRBV30	TRBJ1-2	-	TGTGCCTGGATTCGGAGGGATGGCTACACCTTC	CAWIRRDGYTF
-	TRBV11-3	TRBJ2-3	TRBD1	TGTGCCAGCAGCAGAGGACAGGGGTACGATACGCAGTATTTT	CASSRGQGYDTQYF
once	TRBV19	TRBJ1-2	-	TGTGCCACAAGTCTGAGGGCCAACCTGAACTATGGCTACACCTTC	CATSLRANLNYGYTF
-	TRBV1	TRBJ1-1	-	TGCACCAGCAGCCCTAATGGGACAGGGGTGAACACTGAAGCTTTCTTT	CTSSPNGTGVNTEAFF
-	TRBV19	TRBJ2-3	TRBD1	TGTGCCAGTAGCACCGGGACAGCTACAGATACGCAGTATTTT	CASSTGTATDTQYF
-	TRBV3-1/TRBV3-2	TRBJ1-2	TRBD1	TGTGCCAGCAGGTCCCAGGGGGGTCGGGGCTACACCTTC	CASRSQGGRGYTF
-	TRBV4-1	TRBJ2-3	-	TGCGCCAGCAGCCAGCCCCTTCGGAGGGGCGCGGCAGATACGCAGTATTTT	CASSQPLRRGAADTQYF
-	TRBV7-2	TRBJ1-5	TRBD1	TGTGCCAGCAGCCCCGGGACAGCCTTTTATAGCAATCAGCCCCAGCATTTT	CASSPGTAFYSNQPQHF
-	TRBV9	TRBJ1-3	-	TGTGCCAGCAGCGTAGAAGGGGCTCGCGGAAACACCATATATTTT	CASSVEGARGNTIYF
once	TRBV3-1/TRBV3-2	TRBJ1-4	-	TGTGCCAGCAGCCAAGATTGGGGCGAAAAACTGTTTTTT	CASSQDWGEKLFF
-	TRBV24-1	TRBJ2-6	TRBD2	TGTGCCACCAGTGATTCCCCTAGCGGGGTCTCTGGGGCCAACGTCCTGACTTTC	CATSDSPSGVSGANVLTF
-	TRBV4-1	TRBJ2-2	TRBD2	TGCGCCAGCAGCCAAGGGCCTAGCGGGGGCCTAAACACCGGGGAGCTGTTTTTT	CASSQGPSGGLNTGELFF
once	TRBV12-3/TRBV12-4	TRBJ1-2	-	TGTGCCAACACCCGGGGGGGCGACTATGGCTACACCTTC	CANTRGGDYGYTF
-	TRBV5-6	TRBJ1-5	-	TGTGCCAGCAGCTTGAGAGCAGGGGTAGGCAATCAGCCCCAGCATTTT	CASSLRAGVGNQPQHF
-	TRBV7-6	TRBJ1-3	-	TGTGCCAGCAGCCAGGACCCGGGAGGGGAGAGAAACACCATATATTTT	CASSQDPGGERNTIYF
-	TRBV3-1/TRBV3-2	TRBJ2-2	TRBD1	TGTGCCAGCAGCCACTCGACAGGGGTACGAGGCGCCGGGGAGCTGTTTTTT	CASSHSTGVRGAGELFF
-	TRBV25-1	TRBJ2-5	TRBD1	TGTGCCAGCAGCTGGACAGGGCAGGGGAGACAAGAGACCCAGTACTTC	CASSWTGQGRQETQYF
-	TRBV3-1/TRBV3-2	TRBJ1-6	TRBD1	TGTGCCAGCAGCCGACAGGGGTCTAACTCACCCCTCCACTTT	CASSRQGSNSPLHF
-	TRBV5-5	TRBJ2-6	-	TGTGCCAGCAGCCCGAGTTTCAATGGGGCCAACGTCCTGACTTTC	CASSPSFNGANVLTF
-	TRBV28	TRBJ1-1	-	TGTGCCAGCAGCAGGGGCTGGGAGAACACTGAAGCTTTCTTT	CASSRGWENTEAFF
-	TRBV3-1/TRBV3-2	TRBJ2-2	-	TGTGCCAGCAGCCCCTATCTAGATACCGGGGAGCTGTTTTTT	CASSPYLDTGELFF
-	TRBV28	TRBJ1-1	TRBD1	TGTGCCAGCAGTTTCGTTACAGGGGGGGTCGGTGAAGCTTTCTTT	CASSFVTGGVGEAFF
-	TRBV5-1	TRBJ1-3	TRBD1	TGCGCCAGCAGGACGGGACAGAGCTCTGGAAACACCATATATTTT	CASRTGQSSGNTIYF
-	TRBV5-1	TRBJ1-2	-	TGCGCCAGCAGCTCCGACGCTCCCGGACAGCTCTATGGCTACACCTTC	CASSSDAPGQLYGYTF
-	TRBV29-1	TRBJ1-5	-	TGCAGCGTCGCACAGGCCCGGGGCAATCAGCCCCAGCATTTT	CSVAQARGNQPQHF
-	TRBV6-2/TRBV6-3	TRBJ2-1	-	TGTGCCAGCAGTTACTCGAAAGAGTACGTCTCCTACAATGAGCAGTTCTTC	CASSYSKEYVSYNEQFF
-	TRBV6-5	TRBJ1-4	-	TGTGCCAGCAGAACGGGAATCTCTAATGAAAAACTGTTTTTT	CASRTGISNEKLFF
-	TRBV14	TRBJ1-2	-	TGTGCCAGCAGCCGAAAGCCACAGTATGGCTACACCTTC	CASSRKPQYGYTF
once	TRBV13	TRBJ2-7	TRBD1	TGTGCCAGCAGCTACAACCCGACAGGGGCCAGGGGAAACTCCTACGAGCAGTACTTC	CASSYNPTGARGNSYEQYF
-	TRBV5-5	TRBJ1-2	-	TGTGCCAGCAGCTTGTGGGGAGAGGGCAACTATGGCTACACCTTC	CASSLWGEGNYGYTF
-	TRBV7-7	TRBJ2-7	-	TGTGCTAACAGTGGTCGACGATCTTCCTACGAGCAGTACTTC	CANSGRRSSYEQYF
-	TRBV2	TRBJ1-2	TRBD1	TGTGCCAGCAGTGAGGTGCCGGGACAGGGGTTTGGCTACACCTTC	CASSEVPGQGFGYTF
-	TRBV19	TRBJ1-3	-	TGTGCCAGTAGTATACTGGCGGGCTCTGGAAACACCATATATTTT	CASSILAGSGNTIYF
-	TRBV27	TRBJ2-7	-	TGTGCCAGCAGTTTCTTGTCGGGAGACCGTTACTACGAGCAGTACTTC	CASSFLSGDRYYEQYF
-	TRBV9	TRBJ1-2	TRBD1	TGTGCCAGCAGCGTAGGTCTGGGACAGGGGAACTATGGCTACACCTTC	CASSVGLGQGNYGYTF
-	TRBV10-1	TRBJ2-3	-	TGCGCCAGCAGTGAGTCACAGGGCACAGATACGCAGTATTTT	CASSESQGTDTQYF
-	TRBV6-5	TRBJ1-2	TRBD1	TGTGCCAGCAGTTCGACCGGGACAGGGGGCCTAGATGGCTACACCTTC	CASSSTGTGGLDGYTF
-	TRBV11-3	TRBJ1-1	-	TGTGCCAGCAGCGGTAGAAGGGTGAGGGACACTGAAGCTTTCTTT	CASSGRRVRDTEAFF
-	TRBV18	TRBJ2-1	-	TGTGCCAGCTCACCACCGACAGGGAGGTACAATGAGCAGTTCTTC	CASSPPTGRYNEQFF
few	TRBV4-3	TRBJ2-5	TRBD2	TGCGCCAGCAGCCAAGCCCCCGGTAGCGGGGGCCCCCAAGAGACCCAGTACTTC	CASSQAPGSGGPQETQYF
-	TRBV6-6	TRBJ1-4	-	TGTGCCAGCAGCCTACAGGGAGATGGTGAAAAACTGTTTTTT	CASSLQGDGEKLFF
-	TRBV12-3/TRBV12-4	TRBJ1-5	-	TGTGCCAGCACCAAAGGGGTGGTGCAGCCCCAGCATTTT	CASTKGVVQPQHF
many	TRBV5-1	TRBJ2-3	-	TGCGCCAGCAGCACCGGACAGTTCACAGATACGCAGTATTTT	CASSTGQFTDTQYF
-	TRBV4-3	TRBJ1-1	-	TGCGCCAGCAGCCAAGAGCACATGAACACTGAAGCTTTCTTT	CASSQEHMNTEAFF
-	TRBV5-5	TRBJ2-3	TRBD1	TGTGCCAGCAGCGGATGGGGACAGGCGGGAACAGATACGCAGTATTTT	CASSGWGQAGTDTQYF